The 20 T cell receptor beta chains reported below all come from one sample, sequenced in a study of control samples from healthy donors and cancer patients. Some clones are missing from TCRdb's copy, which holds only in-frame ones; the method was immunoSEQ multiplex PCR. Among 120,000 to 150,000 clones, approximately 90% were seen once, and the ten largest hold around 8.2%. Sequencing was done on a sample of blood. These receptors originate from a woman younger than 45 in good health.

The CDR3 coding sequence is TGTGCCAGCAGTGCCGGAGGGGGAGGGTGGAGCGAGCAGTACTTC. Encoded protein: CASSAGGGGWSEQYF. The V gene is TRBV2, the J gene TRBJ2-7, with a possible D match to TRBD2 (7 bases). This CDR3 spans 15 amino acids. From germline, CDR1 is SNHLY and CDR2 FYNNEI. V was cut by 4 bases and J by 6 bases, with 19 bases left in between.

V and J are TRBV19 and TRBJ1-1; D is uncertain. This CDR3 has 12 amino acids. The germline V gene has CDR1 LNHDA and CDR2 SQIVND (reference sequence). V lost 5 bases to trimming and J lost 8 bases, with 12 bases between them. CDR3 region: CASSEVRREAFF. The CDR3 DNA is TGTGCCAGTAGTGAAGTTAGGAGGGAAGCTTTCTTT.

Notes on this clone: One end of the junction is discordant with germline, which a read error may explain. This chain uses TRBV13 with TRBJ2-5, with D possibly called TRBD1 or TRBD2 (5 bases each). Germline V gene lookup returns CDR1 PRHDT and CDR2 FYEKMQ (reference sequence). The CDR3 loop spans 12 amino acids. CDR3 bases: TGTGCCAGCAGCTGGGCAGAGGGGCGGATGGACTTC. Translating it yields CASSWAEGRMDF.

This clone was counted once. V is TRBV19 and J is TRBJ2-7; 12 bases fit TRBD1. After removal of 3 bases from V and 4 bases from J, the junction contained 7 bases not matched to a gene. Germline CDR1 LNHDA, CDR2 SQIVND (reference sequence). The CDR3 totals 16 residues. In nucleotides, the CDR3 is TGTGCCAGTAGTATCAAGCCGGGACAGGGGGCGTACGAGCAGTACTTC. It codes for CASSIKPGQGAYEQYF.

The CDR3 nucleotides are TGTGCCAGCAGCACGACCGGGACACGGAATGAAAAACTGTTTTTT. Amino acid sequence: CASSTTGTRNEKLFF. The genes are TRBV5-4 and TRBJ1-4, with a possible D match to TRBD1 (6 bases). The CDR3 loop spans 15 amino acids. Looked up from germline, CDR1 is SGHNT and CDR2 is YYREEE (reference sequence). The V end lost 4 bases, the J end lost 5 bases, and 15 bases lay between the germline ends.

CDR3 nucleotide sequence: TGTGCCAGCAGCTTAGAACAGGAGGGGAATCAGCCCCAGCATTTT. Translated: CASSLEQEGNQPQHF. V and J are TRBV7-6 and TRBJ1-5, with TRBD1 as a possible D gene (5 bases). V gave up 1 base and J gave up 4 bases, with 11 bases separating them. CDR3 length equals 15 residues. Germline CDR1 is SGHVS and CDR2 is FNYEAQ.

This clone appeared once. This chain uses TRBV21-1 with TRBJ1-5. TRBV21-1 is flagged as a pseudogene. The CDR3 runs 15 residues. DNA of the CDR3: TGTGCCAGCAGCTCCCGGGACGGAAGCAATCAGCCCCAGCATTTT. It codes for CASSSRDGSNQPQHF.

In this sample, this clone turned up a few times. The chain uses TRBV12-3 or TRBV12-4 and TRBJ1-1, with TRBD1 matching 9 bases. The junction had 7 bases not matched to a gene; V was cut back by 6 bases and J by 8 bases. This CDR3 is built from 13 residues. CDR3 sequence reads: CASSPTGGGEAFF. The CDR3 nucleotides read TGTGCCAGCAGCCCAACAGGGGGCGGGGAAGCTTTCTTT.

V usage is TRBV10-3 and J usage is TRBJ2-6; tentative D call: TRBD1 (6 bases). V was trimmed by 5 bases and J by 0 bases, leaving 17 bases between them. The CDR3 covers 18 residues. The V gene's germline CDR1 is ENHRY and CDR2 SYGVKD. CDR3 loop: CAISKGDTSSSGANVLTF. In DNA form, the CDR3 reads TGTGCCATCAGTAAAGGGGACACCAGCAGCTCTGGGGCCAACGTCCTGACTTTC.

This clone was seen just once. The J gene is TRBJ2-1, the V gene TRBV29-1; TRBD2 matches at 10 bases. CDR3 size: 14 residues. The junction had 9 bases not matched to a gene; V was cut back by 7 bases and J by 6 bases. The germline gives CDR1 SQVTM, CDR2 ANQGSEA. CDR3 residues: CSARRLAGVNEQFF. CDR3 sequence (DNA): TGCAGCGCCCGGCGGCTAGCGGGAGTCAATGAGCAGTTCTTC.

The CDR3, as DNA: TGTGCCAGCTCGCAGACTAGCGGGACGGTCAAAAACATTCAGTACTTC. Its translation: CASSQTSGTVKNIQYF. V gene TRBV18 combines with J gene TRBJ2-4; TRBD2 aligns across 11 bases. The junction had 7 bases not matched to a gene; V was cut back by 6 bases and J by 3 bases. Germline V gene sequence: CDR1 KGHSH, CDR2 LQKENI. The CDR3 spans 16 residues.

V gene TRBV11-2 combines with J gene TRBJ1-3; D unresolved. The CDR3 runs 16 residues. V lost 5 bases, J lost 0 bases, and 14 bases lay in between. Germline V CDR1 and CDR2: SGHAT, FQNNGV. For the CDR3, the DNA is TGTGCCAGCAGCCCCCGCGCGGTTGACTCTGGAAACACCATATATTTT. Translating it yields CASSPRAVDSGNTIYF.

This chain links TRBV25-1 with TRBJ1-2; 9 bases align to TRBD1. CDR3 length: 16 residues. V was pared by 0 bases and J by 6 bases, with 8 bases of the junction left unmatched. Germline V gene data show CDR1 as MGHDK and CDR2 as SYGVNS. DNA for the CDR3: TGTGCCAGCAGTGAATACGTGGCCGGGACAGGGCATGGCTACACCTTC. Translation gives CASSEYVAGTGHGYTF.

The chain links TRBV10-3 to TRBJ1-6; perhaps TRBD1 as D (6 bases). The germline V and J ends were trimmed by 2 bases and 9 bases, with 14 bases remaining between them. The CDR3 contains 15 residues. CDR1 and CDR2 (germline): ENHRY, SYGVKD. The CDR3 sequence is CAISEIGQGTSPLHF. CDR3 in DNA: TGTGCCATCAGTGAGATAGGGCAGGGGACTTCACCCCTCCACTTT.

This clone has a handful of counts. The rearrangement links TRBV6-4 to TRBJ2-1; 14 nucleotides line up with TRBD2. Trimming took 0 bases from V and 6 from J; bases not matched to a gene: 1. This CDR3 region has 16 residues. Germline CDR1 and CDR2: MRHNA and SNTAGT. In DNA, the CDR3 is TGTGCCAGCAGTGACTCGGGGACTAGCGGGAGCAATGAGCAGTTCTTC. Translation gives CASSDSGTSGSNEQFF.

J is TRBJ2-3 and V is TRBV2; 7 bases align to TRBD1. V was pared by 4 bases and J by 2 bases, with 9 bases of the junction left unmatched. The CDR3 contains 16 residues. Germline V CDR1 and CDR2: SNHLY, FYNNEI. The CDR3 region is CASSGGEGQTTDTQYF. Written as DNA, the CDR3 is TGTGCCAGCAGTGGAGGTGAGGGACAGACCACAGATACGCAGTATTTT.

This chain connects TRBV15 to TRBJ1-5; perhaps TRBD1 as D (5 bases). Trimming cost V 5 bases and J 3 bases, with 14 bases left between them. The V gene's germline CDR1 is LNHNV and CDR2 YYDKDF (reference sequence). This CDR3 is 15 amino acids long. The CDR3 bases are TGTGCCACCAGCCGACAGCAAGCCTTCAATCAGCCCCAGCATTTT. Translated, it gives CATSRQQAFNQPQHF.

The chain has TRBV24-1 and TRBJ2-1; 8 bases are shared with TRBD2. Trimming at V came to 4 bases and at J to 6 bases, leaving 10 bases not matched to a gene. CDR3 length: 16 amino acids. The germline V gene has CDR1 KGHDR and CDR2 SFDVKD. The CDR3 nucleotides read TGTGCCACCAGTGACCCTGGGACTAGGGAAGGCAATGAGCAGTTCTTC. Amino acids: CATSDPGTREGNEQFF.

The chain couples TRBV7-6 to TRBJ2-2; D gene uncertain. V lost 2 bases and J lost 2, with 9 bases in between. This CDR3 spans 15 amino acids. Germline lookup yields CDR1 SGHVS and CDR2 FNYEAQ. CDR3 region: CASSLTSANTGELFF. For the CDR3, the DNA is TGTGCCAGCAGCTTAACCAGCGCCAACACCGGGGAGCTGTTTTTT.

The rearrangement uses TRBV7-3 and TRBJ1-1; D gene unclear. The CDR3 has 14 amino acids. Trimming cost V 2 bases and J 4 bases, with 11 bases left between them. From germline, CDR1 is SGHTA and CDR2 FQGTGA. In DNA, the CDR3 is TGTGCCAGCAGCTTATCTTTCACGTCCACTGAAGCTTTCTTT. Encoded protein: CASSLSFTSTEAFF.